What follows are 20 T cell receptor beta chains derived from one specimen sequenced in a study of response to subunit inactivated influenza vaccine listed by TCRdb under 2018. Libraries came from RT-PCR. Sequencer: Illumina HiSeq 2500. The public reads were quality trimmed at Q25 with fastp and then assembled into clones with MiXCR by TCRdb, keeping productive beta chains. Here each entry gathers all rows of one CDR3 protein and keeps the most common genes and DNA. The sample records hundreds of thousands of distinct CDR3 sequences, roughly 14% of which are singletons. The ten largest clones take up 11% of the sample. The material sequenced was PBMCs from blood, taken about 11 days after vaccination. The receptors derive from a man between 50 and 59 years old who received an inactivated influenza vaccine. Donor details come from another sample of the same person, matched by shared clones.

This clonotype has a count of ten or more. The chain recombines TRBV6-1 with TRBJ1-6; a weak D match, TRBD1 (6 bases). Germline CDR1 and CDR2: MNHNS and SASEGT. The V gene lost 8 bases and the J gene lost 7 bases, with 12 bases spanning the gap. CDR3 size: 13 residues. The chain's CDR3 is CASWGGRNSPLHF. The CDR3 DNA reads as TGTGCCAGCTGGGGGGGCCGAAATTCACCCCTCCACTTT.

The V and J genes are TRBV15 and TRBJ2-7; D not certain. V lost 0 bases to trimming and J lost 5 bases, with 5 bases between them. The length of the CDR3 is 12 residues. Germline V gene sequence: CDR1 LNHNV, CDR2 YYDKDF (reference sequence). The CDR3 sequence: CATSRDYHEQYF. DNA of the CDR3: TGTGCCACCAGCAGAGATTACCACGAGCAGTACTTC.

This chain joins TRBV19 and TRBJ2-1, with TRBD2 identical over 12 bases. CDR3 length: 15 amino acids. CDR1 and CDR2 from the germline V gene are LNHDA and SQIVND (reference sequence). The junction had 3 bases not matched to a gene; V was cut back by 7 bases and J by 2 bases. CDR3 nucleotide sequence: TGTGCCAGTACACCTAGCGGGAGGGCCTACAATGAGCAGTTCTTC. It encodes CASTPSGRAYNEQFF.

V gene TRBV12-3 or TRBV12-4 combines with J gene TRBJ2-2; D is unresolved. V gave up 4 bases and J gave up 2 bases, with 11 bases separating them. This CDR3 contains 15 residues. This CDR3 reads CASSWEYRNTGELFF. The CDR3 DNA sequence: TGTGCCAGCAGTTGGGAATACAGAAACACCGGGGAGCTGTTTTTT.

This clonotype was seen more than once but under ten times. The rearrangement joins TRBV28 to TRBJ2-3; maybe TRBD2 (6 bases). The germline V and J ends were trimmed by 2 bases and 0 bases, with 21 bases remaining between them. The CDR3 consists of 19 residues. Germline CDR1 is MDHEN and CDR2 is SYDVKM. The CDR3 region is CASSLMVTGAETSTDTQYF. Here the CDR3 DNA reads TGTGCCAGCAGTTTAATGGTGACGGGAGCTGAAACTAGCACAGATACGCAGTATTTT.

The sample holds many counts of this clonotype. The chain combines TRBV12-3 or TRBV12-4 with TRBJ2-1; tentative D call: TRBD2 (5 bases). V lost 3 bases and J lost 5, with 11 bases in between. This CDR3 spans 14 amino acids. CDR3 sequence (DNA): TGTGCCAGCAGTTTGAGGACTCCAGACAATGAGCAGTTCTTC. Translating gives CASSLRTPDNEQFF.

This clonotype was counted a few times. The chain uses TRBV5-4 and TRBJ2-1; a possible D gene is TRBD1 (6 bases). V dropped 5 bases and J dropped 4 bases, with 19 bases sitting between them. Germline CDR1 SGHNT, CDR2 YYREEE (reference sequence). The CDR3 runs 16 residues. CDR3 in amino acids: CASRSTPGTSYNEQFF. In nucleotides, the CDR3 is TGTGCCAGCAGATCGACCCCCGGGACATCATACAATGAGCAGTTCTTC.

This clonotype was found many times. CDR3: CASQGDYEQYF. DNA for the CDR3: TGTGCCTCCCAGGGGGATTACGAGCAGTACTTC. The chain links TRBV30 to TRBJ2-7, with 7 bases that match TRBD1. The length of the CDR3 is 11 residues. With 7 bases clipped from V and 4 bases from J, the junction kept 4 bases outside the gene matches. The V gene's germline CDR1 is GTSNPN and CDR2 SVGIG (reference sequence).

CDR3 sequence (DNA): TGTGCCAGCAGTCAACTCGGGACGGTGAACACTGAAGCTTTCTTT. It encodes CASSQLGTVNTEAFF. This rearrangement joins TRBV6-2 or TRBV6-3 to TRBJ1-1, with TRBD1 as a possible D gene (5 bases). V was pared by 5 bases and J by 0 bases, with 13 bases between. The CDR3 is 15 amino acids. Germline-derived CDR1 and CDR2 are MNHEY and SVGEGT.

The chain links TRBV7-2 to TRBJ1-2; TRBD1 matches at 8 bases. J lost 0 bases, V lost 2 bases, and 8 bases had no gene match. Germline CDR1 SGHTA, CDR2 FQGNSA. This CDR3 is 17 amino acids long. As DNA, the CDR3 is TGTGCCAGCAGCTTACGGAGGACAGGGACTACTAACTATGGCTACACCTTC. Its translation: CASSLRRTGTTNYGYTF.

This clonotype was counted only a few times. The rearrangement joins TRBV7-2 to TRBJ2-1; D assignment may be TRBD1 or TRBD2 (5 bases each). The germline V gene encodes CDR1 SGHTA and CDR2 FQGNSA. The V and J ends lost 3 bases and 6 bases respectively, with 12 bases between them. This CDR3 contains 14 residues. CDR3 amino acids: CASSLMGTVNEQFF. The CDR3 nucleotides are TGTGCCAGCAGCTTGATGGGGACCGTCAATGAGCAGTTCTTC.

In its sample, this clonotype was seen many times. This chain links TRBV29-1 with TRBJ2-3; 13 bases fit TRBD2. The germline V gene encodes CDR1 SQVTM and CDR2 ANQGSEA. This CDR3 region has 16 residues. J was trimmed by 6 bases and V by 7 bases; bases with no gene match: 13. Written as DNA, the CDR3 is TGCAGCGCCGTATCTTGGACTAGCGGGAGATCGGATACGCAGTATTTT. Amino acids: CSAVSWTSGRSDTQYF.

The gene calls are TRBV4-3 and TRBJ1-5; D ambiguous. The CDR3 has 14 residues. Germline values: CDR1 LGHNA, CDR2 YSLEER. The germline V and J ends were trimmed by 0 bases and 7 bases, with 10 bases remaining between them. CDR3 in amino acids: CASSQERVFQPQHF. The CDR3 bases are TGCGCCAGCAGCCAAGAACGGGTTTTCCAGCCCCAGCATTTT.

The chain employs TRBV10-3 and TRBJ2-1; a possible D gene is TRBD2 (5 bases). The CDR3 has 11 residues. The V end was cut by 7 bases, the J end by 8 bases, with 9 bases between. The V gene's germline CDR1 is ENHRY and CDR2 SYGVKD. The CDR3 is CAITTGYEQFF. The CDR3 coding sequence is TGTGCCATCACGACGGGGTATGAGCAGTTCTTC.

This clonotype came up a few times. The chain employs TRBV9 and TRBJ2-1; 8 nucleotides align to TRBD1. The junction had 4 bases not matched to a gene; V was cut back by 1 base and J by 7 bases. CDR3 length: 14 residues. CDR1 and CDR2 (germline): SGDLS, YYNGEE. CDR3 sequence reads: CASSVRQGWNEQFF. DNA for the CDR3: TGTGCCAGCAGCGTAAGACAGGGGTGGAATGAGCAGTTCTTC.

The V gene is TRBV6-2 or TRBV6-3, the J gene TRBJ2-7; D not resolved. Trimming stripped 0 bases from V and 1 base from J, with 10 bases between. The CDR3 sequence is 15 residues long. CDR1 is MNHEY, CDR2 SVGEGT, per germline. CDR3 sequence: CASSYSTWRSYEQYF. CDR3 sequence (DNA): TGTGCCAGCAGTTACTCGACGTGGCGGTCCTACGAGCAGTACTTC.

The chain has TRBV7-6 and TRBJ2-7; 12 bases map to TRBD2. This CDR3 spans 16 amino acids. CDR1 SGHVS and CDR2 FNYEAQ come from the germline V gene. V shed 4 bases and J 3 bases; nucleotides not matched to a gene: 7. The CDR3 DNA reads TGTGCCAGCAGCTCGGAGACTAGCGGGAGCTTCTACGAGCAGTACTTC. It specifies CASSSETSGSFYEQYF.

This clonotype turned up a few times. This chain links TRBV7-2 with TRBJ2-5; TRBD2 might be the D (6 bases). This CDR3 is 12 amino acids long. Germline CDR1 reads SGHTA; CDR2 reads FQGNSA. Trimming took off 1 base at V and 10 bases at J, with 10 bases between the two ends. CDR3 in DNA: TGTGCCAGCAGCTTAGAGGCGGGAAACCAGTACTTC. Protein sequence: CASSLEAGNQYF.

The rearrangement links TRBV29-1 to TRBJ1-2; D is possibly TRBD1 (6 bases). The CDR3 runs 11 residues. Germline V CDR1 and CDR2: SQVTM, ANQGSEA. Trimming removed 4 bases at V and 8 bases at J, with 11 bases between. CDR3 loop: CSVGGGLGYTF. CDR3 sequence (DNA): TGCAGCGTTGGCGGGGGGCTCGGCTACACCTTC.

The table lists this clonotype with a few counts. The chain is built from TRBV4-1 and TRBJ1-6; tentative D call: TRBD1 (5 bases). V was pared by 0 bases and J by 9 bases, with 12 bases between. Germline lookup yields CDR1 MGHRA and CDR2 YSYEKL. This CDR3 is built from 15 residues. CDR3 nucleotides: TGCGCCAGCAGCCAAGAAACATTGGGGGTTTCACCCCTCCACTTT. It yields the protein CASSQETLGVSPLHF.